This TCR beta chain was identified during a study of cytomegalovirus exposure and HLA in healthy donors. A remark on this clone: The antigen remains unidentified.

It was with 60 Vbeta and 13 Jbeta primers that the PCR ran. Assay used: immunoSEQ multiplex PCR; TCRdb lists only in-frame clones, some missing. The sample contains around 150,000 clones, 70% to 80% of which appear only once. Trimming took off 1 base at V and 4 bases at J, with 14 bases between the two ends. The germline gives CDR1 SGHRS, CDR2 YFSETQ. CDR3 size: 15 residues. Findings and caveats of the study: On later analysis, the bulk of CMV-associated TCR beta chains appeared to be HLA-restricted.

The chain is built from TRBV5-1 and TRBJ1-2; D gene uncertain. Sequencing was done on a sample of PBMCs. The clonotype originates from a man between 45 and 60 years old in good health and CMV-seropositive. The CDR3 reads CASSLSQEGIYGYTF. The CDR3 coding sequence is TGCGCCAGCAGCTTGAGTCAGGAGGGAATCTATGGCTACACCTTC.